The entry below describes one T cell receptor (beta chain). Its target is not known. These data are taken from a study of shared clonotypes between healthy human individuals. Across the whole study: Per donor, three plates held CD4 naive cells, three held CD4 memory, two held CD8 naive and one held CD8 memory.

Profiled with immunoSEQ multiplex PCR; TCRdb holds only in-frame clones, not every one. Among approximately 940,000 clones listed, more than 75% were seen once. The CDR3 length is 13 residues. The V gene's germline CDR1 is SNHLY and CDR2 FYNNEI. V was pared by 7 bases and J by 5 bases, with 14 bases between. Study outcomes and limitations: Non-shared clonotypes showed lower generation probabilities than clonotypes common to all four donors. The expectation was that sequencing depth would affect clonotype sharing among donors.

The chain joins TRBV2 to TRBJ1-1, with a weak D call TRBD1 (5 bases). The sequencing sample was made of memory CD4+ T cells sorted from blood. Subset given: CD45RA-negative fraction. The TCR was taken from a man younger than 35 in good health. Written as DNA, the CDR3 is TGTGCCAGCACAGGAGAAAAGGGGACTGAAGCTTTCTTT. Encoded protein: CASTGEKGTEAFF.